This T cell receptor beta chain stems from a study of beta chain features in type 1 diabetes. Study-level information: Age, gender and cell yields were similar between patients and healthy donors.

Populations obtained by sorting all exceeded 95% purity. The length of the CDR3 is 14 residues. CDR1 SEHNR and CDR2 FQNEAQ come from the germline V gene (reference sequence). The germline V and J ends were trimmed by 1 base and 5 bases, with 10 bases remaining between them. Comment on this clone: Its antigen is unidentified.

TCRB transcripts that were expressed got sequenced, as all of the isolated RNA had been reverse transcribed. Here immunoSEQ multiplex PCR was the method, and the copy in TCRdb shows in-frame clones only, minus some. The table records some 70,000 clones, just under 50% of them present only once. The study, taken as a whole, reports: A moderate, significant TCRB CDR3 shortening appeared in type 1 diabetes across four CD4+ subsets. Possible PCR preference for shorter templates applied equally to patients and controls. A closer apparent resemblance between naive, central memory and Treg TCRB repertoires was seen in patients than in healthy donors.

This clonotype was obtained from a young man with type 1 diabetes. The chain links TRBV7-9 to TRBJ2-3; D is uncertain. The sample consisted of central memory CD4+ T cells from blood. The CDR3 bases are TGTGCCAGCAGCTTAGACCAATCGGTAGATACGCAGTATTTT. It encodes CASSLDQSVDTQYF.